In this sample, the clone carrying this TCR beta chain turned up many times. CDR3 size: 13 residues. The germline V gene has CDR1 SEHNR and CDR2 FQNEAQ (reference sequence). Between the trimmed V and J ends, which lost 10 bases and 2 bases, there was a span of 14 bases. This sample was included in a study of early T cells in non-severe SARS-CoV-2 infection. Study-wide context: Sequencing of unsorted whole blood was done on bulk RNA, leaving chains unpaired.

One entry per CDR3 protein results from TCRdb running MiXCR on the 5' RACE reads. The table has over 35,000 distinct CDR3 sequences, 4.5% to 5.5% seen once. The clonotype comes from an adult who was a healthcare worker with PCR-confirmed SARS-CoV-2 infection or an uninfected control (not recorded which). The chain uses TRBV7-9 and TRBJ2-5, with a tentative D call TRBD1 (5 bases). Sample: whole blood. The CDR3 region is CATGKGQQETQYF. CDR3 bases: TGTGCCACAGGGAAGGGCCAACAAGAGACCCAGTACTTC. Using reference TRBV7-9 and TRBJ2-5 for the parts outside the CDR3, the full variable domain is DTGVSQNPRHKITKRGQNVTFRCDPISEHNRLYWYRQTLGQGPEFLTYFQNEAQLEKSRLLSDRFSAERPKGSFSTLEIQRTEQGDSAMYLCATGKGQQETQYFGPGTRLLVL.